The rows below give T cell receptor beta chains drawn from one sample of a study of T-cell memory formation after mild COVID-19. MiXCR, run by TCRdb on the 5' RACE reads, gives a single entry per CDR3 protein. Among 110,000 to 150,000 distinct CDR3 sequences listed, approximately 26% were seen once. The specimen sequenced was PBMCs or a T cell subset sorted from them (not recorded which). The origin of the receptors is an adult woman who had mild COVID-19 (a few samples of this study predate the infection). Cell type and time point are not known. The CDR3 runs from the conserved cysteine through the conserved F or W. A D gene is named only where the DNA matches it firmly. Clone sizes are given selectively: once, few, many, or a class where the clone is expanded.

cdr3_aa | cdr3_nt | j_call | cdr3_length | v_call | clone_size | d_call
CASSDPGQWADTQYF | TGTGCCAGCAGTGACCCGGGACAGTGGGCAGATACGCAGTATTTT | TRBJ2-3 | 15 | TRBV2 | - | TRBD1
CASLPGGAGINEQFF | TGTGCCAGCCTTCCAGGGGGGGCTGGTATCAATGAGCAGTTCTTC | TRBJ2-1 | 15 | TRBV7-9 | few | -
CASSVGTSGGDTQYF | TGTGCCAGCAGCGTCGGGACTAGCGGGGGAGATACGCAGTATTTT | TRBJ2-3 | 15 | TRBV9 | few | TRBD2
CASTGTGNTEAFF | TGCGCCAGCACCGGGACAGGGAATACTGAAGCTTTCTTT | TRBJ1-1 | 13 | TRBV4-1 | few | TRBD1
CASSQVVSGVTSTDTQYF | TGCGCCAGCAGCCAAGTCGTAAGCGGAGTGACTAGCACAGATACGCAGTATTTT | TRBJ2-3 | 18 | TRBV4-1 | few | -
CASSVAGLAGTAGDTQYF | TGTGCCAGCAGCGTAGCGGGACTAGCGGGGACGGCCGGGGATACGCAGTATTTT | TRBJ2-3 | 18 | TRBV9 | - | TRBD2
CASSPGSGNLNNEQYF | TGTGCCAGCAGCCCCGGTAGCGGGAACTTGAATAACGAGCAGTACTTC | TRBJ2-7 | 16 | TRBV7-2 | few | TRBD2
CASSFLLAGDVHEQFF | TGTGCCAGCAGTTTTCTCCTAGCGGGAGATGTCCATGAGCAGTTCTTC | TRBJ2-1 | 16 | TRBV12-3/TRBV12-4 | few | TRBD2
CASSVARGGVYEQYF | TGCGCCAGCAGTGTCGCTAGGGGGGGCGTCTACGAGCAGTACTTC | TRBJ2-7 | 15 | TRBV4-3 | - | -
CASSLDGTAPNYGYTF | TGTGCCAGCAGCTTAGATGGGACAGCGCCTAACTATGGCTACACCTTC | TRBJ1-2 | 16 | TRBV7-6 | few | TRBD1
CASSLEAGAYEQYF | TGTGCCAGCAGTTTGGAAGCGGGAGCCTACGAGCAGTACTTC | TRBJ2-7 | 14 | TRBV12-3/TRBV12-4 | few | TRBD2
CASGLGNIQYF | TGTGCCAGCGGGTTGGGCAACATTCAGTACTTC | TRBJ2-4 | 11 | TRBV7-2 | few | -
CATSDLPGELFF | TGTGCCACCAGTGATCTTCCCGGGGAGCTGTTTTTT | TRBJ2-2 | 12 | TRBV24-1 | - | -
CASSSGLANYGYTF | TGTGCCAGCAGTTCAGGACTAGCTAACTATGGCTACACCTTC | TRBJ1-2 | 14 | TRBV6-6 | - | -
CASSRTSGSGETQYF | TGTGCCAGCAGTAGGACTAGCGGGAGCGGTGAGACCCAGTACTTC | TRBJ2-5 | 15 | TRBV6-5 | - | TRBD2
CASSLDRVGEQYF | TGTGCCAGCAGCCTGGACAGGGTTGGCGAGCAGTACTTC | TRBJ2-7 | 13 | TRBV7-9 | few | TRBD1
CSARGHRTLTDTQYF | TGCAGTGCTAGGGGACACCGCACCCTCACAGATACGCAGTATTTT | TRBJ2-3 | 15 | TRBV20-1 | few | -
CASSFPTGGRETQYF | TGTGCCAGCAGCTTTCCCACAGGGGGCAGAGAGACCCAGTACTTC | TRBJ2-5 | 15 | TRBV7-9 | few | TRBD1
CSVKLLEAFF | TGCAGCGTTAAACTGCTGGAAGCTTTCTTT | TRBJ1-1 | 10 | TRBV29-1 | few | -
CASSLLSGGFTGELFF | TGTGCCAGCAGTCTATTATCGGGGGGATTCACCGGGGAGCTGTTTTTT | TRBJ2-2 | 16 | TRBV12-3/TRBV12-4 | few | TRBD2
CASSFPQGGFSQFF | TGTGCCAGCAGCTTCCCACAGGGTGGGTTTAGTCAGTTCTTC | TRBJ2-1 | 14 | TRBV7-9 | - | -
CASSLGPGNEQYF | TGCGCCAGCAGCCTGGGGCCAGGGAACGAGCAGTACTTC | TRBJ2-7 | 13 | TRBV5-1 | - | -
CASSVTSPGRPRTDTQYF | TGTGCCAGCAGCGTCACGTCTCCCGGGAGGCCTCGCACAGATACGCAGTATTTT | TRBJ2-3 | 18 | TRBV7-9 | few | TRBD2
CASSHLTLAGGHEQYF | TGCGCCAGCAGCCATCTCACACTAGCGGGAGGGCACGAGCAGTACTTC | TRBJ2-7 | 16 | TRBV4-3 | - | TRBD2
CASTTGTGLEAFF | TGTGCCAGCACCACCGGGACAGGGCTTGAAGCTTTCTTT | TRBJ1-1 | 13 | TRBV12-3/TRBV12-4 | - | TRBD1
CASSLSGEGTGELFF | TGTGCCAGCAGTTTGTCCGGGGAGGGGACCGGGGAGCTGTTTTTT | TRBJ2-2 | 15 | TRBV12-3/TRBV12-4 | once | TRBD2
CSASSWDRGPYEQYF | TGCAGTGCTTCTTCCTGGGACAGGGGGCCATACGAGCAGTACTTC | TRBJ2-7 | 15 | TRBV20-1 | - | TRBD1
CASSLRLLAGGRGTDTQYF | TGTGCCAGCAGTTTAAGGTTACTAGCGGGGGGGCGAGGCACAGATACGCAGTATTTT | TRBJ2-3 | 19 | TRBV12-3/TRBV12-4 | - | TRBD2
CASSDLHTPADTQYF | TGCGCCAGCAGTGATCTCCACACCCCGGCAGATACGCAGTATTTT | TRBJ2-3 | 15 | TRBV10-2 | - | -
CASSLPRLRVDGYTF | TGTGCCAGCAGCTTGCCGCGTCTTAGGGTAGATGGCTACACCTTC | TRBJ1-2 | 15 | TRBV5-6 | - | -
CASSSYGDTEAFF | TGTGCCAGCAGCTCCTACGGGGACACTGAAGCTTTCTTT | TRBJ1-1 | 13 | TRBV7-8 | few | -
CASSLIWASEEELHNEQFF | TGTGCCAGCAGCTTGATCTGGGCGTCAGAGGAGGAGTTGCACAATGAGCAGTTCTTC | TRBJ2-1 | 19 | TRBV5-5 | - | -
CASSLAGEQETQYF | TGTGCCAGCAGCCTTGCAGGGGAGCAAGAGACCCAGTACTTC | TRBJ2-5 | 14 | TRBV6-5 | medium-sized | -
CASSYGAEAFF | TGTGCCAGCAGTTACGGCGCGGAAGCTTTCTTT | TRBJ1-1 | 11 | TRBV6-2/TRBV6-3 | - | -
CASSQAPEGETQYF | TGCGCCAGCAGCCAAGCCCCAGAGGGAGAGACCCAGTACTTC | TRBJ2-5 | 14 | TRBV4-1 | few | -
CASSQEVRVESRIFF | TGCGCCAGCAGCCAAGAGGTAAGGGTGGAAAGTAGGATTTTCTTT | TRBJ1-1 | 15 | TRBV4-1 | - | -